This is a list of T cell receptor beta chains from one sample in a study of blood T cell repertoires in COVID-19. Sequencing was performed with immunoSEQ multiplex PCR; in TCRdb, only in-frame clones are kept and a portion is missing. The table has around 260,000 clones, 90% to 95% seen once. Sequenced input: peripheral blood. The receptors derive from a woman in her 30s with COVID-19, enrolled during active disease. Each CDR3 is given with its conserved first and last residue. The order of the fields is CDR3 length, J gene, V gene, CDR3 protein.

len: 16
j_gene: TRBJ1-5
v_gene: TRBV12-5
CDR3aa: CASGLSQGWGNQPQHF

len: 15
j_gene: TRBJ1-1
v_gene: TRBV19
CDR3aa: CASSATGVVGTEAFF

len: 19
j_gene: TRBJ2-7
v_gene: TRBV10-3
CDR3aa: CAISDRGGGLLAVTYEQYF

len: 12
j_gene: TRBJ2-7
v_gene: TRBV6-6
CDR3aa: CASSYSIGEQYF

len: 16
j_gene: TRBJ2-7
v_gene: TRBV7-6
CDR3aa: CASSLAVAGGSYEQYF

len: 14
j_gene: TRBJ1-2
v_gene: TRBV2
CDR3aa: CASRNRGELYGYTF

len: 13
j_gene: TRBJ2-3
v_gene: TRBV29-1
CDR3aa: CSVVVGSTDTQYF

len: 15
j_gene: TRBJ2-1
v_gene: TRBV2
CDR3aa: CASSVLASGSDEQFF

len: 13
j_gene: TRBJ1-2
v_gene: TRBV19
CDR3aa: CASSIDHRRGYTF

len: 14
j_gene: TRBJ1-1
v_gene: TRBV6-1
CDR3aa: CASSDSHRSTEAFF

len: 13
j_gene: TRBJ2-7
v_gene: TRBV7-8
CDR3aa: CASRHGTGNEQYF

len: 18
j_gene: TRBJ1-1
v_gene: TRBV19
CDR3aa: CASSIGRSGTPANTEAFF

len: 13
j_gene: TRBJ2-1
v_gene: TRBV2
CDR3aa: CASRGTSRDEQFF

len: 13
j_gene: TRBJ2-7
v_gene: TRBV27
CDR3aa: CASSFLGAYEQYF

len: 12
j_gene: TRBJ2-1
v_gene: TRBV6-5
CDR3aa: CASKGQYNEQFF

len: 15
j_gene: TRBJ2-2
v_gene: TRBV2
CDR3aa: CASSAGSTNTGELFF

len: 14
j_gene: TRBJ2-3
v_gene: TRBV5-1
CDR3aa: CASSFTGTTDTQYF

len: 12
j_gene: TRBJ2-3
v_gene: TRBV24-1
CDR3aa: CAIGSGTDTQYF

len: 13
j_gene: TRBJ1-6
v_gene: TRBV18
CDR3aa: CASSPDRDSPLHF

len: 15
j_gene: TRBJ1-4
v_gene: TRBV2
CDR3aa: CAGHREQGSNEKLFF

len: 15
j_gene: TRBJ2-7
v_gene: TRBV7-8
CDR3aa: CASSDRRVTSWEQYF